This T cell receptor (beta chain) was found in a study of identical twins. This clonotype was picked up a small number of times. TCRdb independently ran MiXCR on the 5' RACE reads; one entry per CDR3 protein. The table lists hundreds of thousands of distinct CDR3 sequences, more than 6.5% of them singletons. V lost 5 bases and J lost 4, with 13 bases in between. Germline V lookup: CDR1 DFQATT, CDR2 SNEGSKA (reference sequence). The CDR3 covers 13 residues. A further study also used this sample, focusing on yellow fever vaccine responses in identical twins.

The specimen sequenced was memory (CD45RO+) T cells sorted from blood. The TCR comes from a woman in her late teens or twenties in good health. The chain carries TRBV20-1 and TRBJ2-3, with D unresolved. The CDR3 DNA reads TGCAGTGCTGTGGCCCCCGGACCAGATACGCAGTATTTT. Its translation: CSAVAPGPDTQYF.